This T cell receptor beta chain originates from a study of metastatic and nonmetastatic thyroid tumors. Across the whole study: The study looked at repertoires side by side in blood and in tumor or nodule tissue from malignant and benign thyroid patients. Whole-study results and caveats: TCR beta diversity was reportedly significantly higher in malignant thyroid tumors than benign nodules, in blood and tumor.

Using MiXCR, TCRdb reanalyzed the PCR reads. The repertoire has about 92,000 clones, more than 13% of them found once; the top ten carry 3.6%. Until they underwent thyroid surgery, no patient had received any treatment. Germline assignment: CDR1 SGHAT and CDR2 FQNNGV. The junction had 14 bases not matched to a gene; V was cut back by 4 bases and J by 7 bases. The CDR3 covers 17 residues. This clone showed up many times. Its specificity is not known. The sequence derives from a female donor with papillary thyroid cancer or a benign thyroid nodule (not recorded which). Some clones in this sample may be carry-over from other donors' samples. Input material: blood. The chain has TRBV11-2 and TRBJ2-2; the match to TRBD2 covers 8 bases. The CDR3 sequence: CASSSITGLVNGGELFF. Written as DNA, the CDR3 is TGTGCCAGCAGCTCGATTACGGGACTAGTAAATGGCGGGGAGCTGTTTTTT.